Following are 5 T cell receptor beta chains from one sample sequenced in a study of OX40 agonist ivuxolimab in advanced cancers. Clones were sequenced by immunoSEQ multiplex PCR, and TCRdb holds only the in-frame ones, with some missing. The table includes about 100,000 clones, roughly 88% detected once. The starting material was CD4+ or CD8+ T cells sorted from blood, obtained in a trial of the OX40 agonist ivuxolimab. These receptors all stem from an adult with an advanced solid tumor such as melanoma, head and neck, liver or kidney cancer.

The genes are TRBV25-1 and TRBJ2-3; 7 bases align to TRBD1. Trimming removed 6 bases from V and 0 bases from J; junction bases left unmatched: 12. The CDR3 is 17 amino acids. In germline, CDR1 is MGHDK, CDR2 SYGVNS. CDR3 amino acids: CASRPRQGTFSTDTQYF. The CDR3 DNA is TGTGCCAGCAGGCCCCGACAGGGCACTTTTAGCACAGATACGCAGTATTTT.

J is TRBJ2-1 and V is TRBV21-1; TRBD2 is the table's D call, not checked against the DNA. TRBV21-1 is shown as a pseudogene. The CDR3 is made up of 18 amino acids. This CDR3 is CASSKAGLIRTGPNEQFF. The CDR3 bases are TGTGCCAGCAGCAAAGCGGGACTGATCCGTACCGGCCCCAATGAGCAGTTCTTC.

The CDR3 DNA follows: TGTGCCAGCAGCGCGAGCTCCTTACAGGGGGCGCATGACATTCAGTACTTC. Translation gives CASSASSLQGAHDIQYF. The chain joins TRBV9 to TRBJ2-4, with 9 bases identical to TRBD1. V shed 3 bases, J shed 8 bases, and the junction held 15 bases outside the gene matches. Germline V gene data show CDR1 as SGDLS and CDR2 as YYNGEE. This CDR3 is built from 17 residues.

The rearrangement links TRBV6-1 to TRBJ1-1; D perhaps matches TRBD1 (5 bases). The CDR3 sequence is 13 residues long. V was pared by 10 bases and J by 1 base, with 13 bases between. Germline CDR1 is MNHNS and CDR2 is SASEGT. Written as DNA, the CDR3 is TGTGCCACTGGCGGGGGGGGGAACACTGAAGCTTTCTTT. Amino acids: CATGGGGNTEAFF.

V is TRBV5-1 and J is TRBJ1-2; tentative D call: TRBD1 (5 bases). CDR1 is SGHRS and CDR2 is YFSETQ in the germline V gene. The CDR3 runs to 14 residues. Deletions cut 1 base from V and 4 bases from J, with 11 bases between. The CDR3 DNA reads as TGCGCCAGCAGCTTGACTGCAGGGTCCTATGGCTACACCTTC. Protein: CASSLTAGSYGYTF.